This T cell receptor beta chain was retrieved from a study of shared clonotypes between healthy human individuals (dated by TCRdb to about 2020). Context from the whole study: A couple of women and a few men aged 18 to 49 years were included in the cohort. For each donor, CD4 naive and CD4 memory were each run on three plates, CD8 naive on two plates, and CD8 memory on one plate. Blood TCR repertoires of a handful of healthy adults were deeply sequenced to estimate repertoire size and the extent of clonotype sharing between individuals. Libraries were prepared and TCR repertoires were sequenced by different laboratories using diverse techniques, in order to increase sequencing depth and limit assay-specific biases. Each donor's leukapheresis produced roughly between roughly 0.85 and 10 billion PBMCs. Points the paper makes about the study in general: Naive subsets generally had larger estimated clonotype richness than memory subsets did. Across a few donors, roughly 5% of naive CD4, approximately 4% of naive CD8, 2.3% of memory CD4, and about 0.4% of memory CD8 clonotypes were shared. Rarefaction of sorted-subset datasets indicated incomplete sequencing despite the large sequencing depth. Compared with non-shared clonotypes, the clonotypes found in all four sorted-subset donors had higher generation probabilities. Based on pairwise subsampling, the degree of clonotype sharing among donors was expected to be affected by sequencing depth. Only blood was sampled, and tissue TCR repertoires likely differ from those in blood. Because the study included only a small number of donors, the genetic and exposure-history diversity represented was limited.

Healthy HIV-negative adults with no recently reported acute infections or vaccinations were included as donors. Every donor was a Caucasian adult residing in Nashville, Tennessee, USA. CD4+ T cells were enriched by magnetic negative selection, after which naive cells were positively selected on CD45RA and the negative fraction was taken as the memory subset. After blood collection by leukapheresis, PBMCs were isolated using Ficoll-Histopaque density gradient centrifugation and then cryopreserved in the vapor phase of liquid nitrogen. Purity and quantity of every magnetically sorted T cell population were checked by analytical flow cytometry. Genomic DNA was isolated from every sorted fraction and measured by UV absorbance on a Nanodrop 2000c. Using the deep immunoSEQ assay, TCR CDR3 regions were amplified from genomic DNA by multiplex PCR. For each cell subset, the extracted genomic DNA was distributed evenly across all wells of several immunoSEQ 96-well plates, and each plate served as one replicate. Each replicate PCR for sorted subsets received approximately 200 ng genomic DNA, equal to roughly 29,000 T cell genomes. Purified libraries were quantified with a Qubit 3.0 fluorometer, sized on a Bioanalyzer 2100, and re-quantified with the KAPA Library Quantification kit. Every immunoSEQ 96-well plate was sequenced on a separate single-read 150-cycle Illumina NextSeq 550 flow cell. From the authors' description of their analysis: Because the immunoSEQ output held only junctional sequences and lacked quality scores, the filtering could not match the filtering applied to full-length reads. Sequences were annotated with PyIR, a Python wrapper for IgBLAST v1.9, using IMGT germline references to assign V/J genes and CDR3. Reads with weak V/J assignments (E-value above 1e-6), missing CDR3, stop codons, out-of-frame junctions, or ambiguous translated residues were removed. V3J clonotypes were defined as sequences sharing the same inferred V gene, J gene, and CDR3 amino acid sequence. The percentage overlap between two repertoires was calculated by dividing the number of shared unique clonotypes by the size of the smaller repertoire. RTK rarefaction, the Chao1 estimator, and Recon v2.1 estimates of unobserved clonotypes were used to assess repertoire richness. Generation probabilities were computed with OLGA for all TCRbeta clonotypes obtained by the gDNA method from several donors. The source is immuneACCESS, and TCRdb retained only in-frame sequences with V and J called. Part of the clones is not carried over; for the studies checked, unresolved V genes explain less than half of this, and the remainder is unexplained. V, J and clone size reflect that table, while D and trimming were determined from the DNA. For this sample there are roughly 2.2 million clones; just under 95% appear just once. The ten largest clones represent 0.37% of the sample.

This clone was detected only once. The target of this receptor is not known. No much larger clonotype is one base removed from it; base qualities were not supplied. The receptor's source is a man aged 18 to 29 in good health. Some clones in this sample may be carry-over from other donors' samples. The sequenced sample was naive CD4+ T cells from PBMCs. Taken with the paper, the label for cell subset or site translates to: CD45RA+ positively selected.

The DNA sequence is given as TGCGCCAGCAGACGTACCACAGGGAACACCGGGGAGCTGTTTTTT. This codes for CASRRTTGNTGELFF. The chain is made from TRBV5-1 and TRBJ2-2, with TRBD1 as a weak D call on 5 bases. The germline V gene supplies CDR1 SGHRS and CDR2 YFSETQ. Counted from cysteine to phenylalanine, this CDR3 has 15 amino acids. The sequence is cut down to CDR3 DNA, 45 bases in frame from base 1. V and J lose 5 bases and 1 base, and a span of 12 bases separates them.